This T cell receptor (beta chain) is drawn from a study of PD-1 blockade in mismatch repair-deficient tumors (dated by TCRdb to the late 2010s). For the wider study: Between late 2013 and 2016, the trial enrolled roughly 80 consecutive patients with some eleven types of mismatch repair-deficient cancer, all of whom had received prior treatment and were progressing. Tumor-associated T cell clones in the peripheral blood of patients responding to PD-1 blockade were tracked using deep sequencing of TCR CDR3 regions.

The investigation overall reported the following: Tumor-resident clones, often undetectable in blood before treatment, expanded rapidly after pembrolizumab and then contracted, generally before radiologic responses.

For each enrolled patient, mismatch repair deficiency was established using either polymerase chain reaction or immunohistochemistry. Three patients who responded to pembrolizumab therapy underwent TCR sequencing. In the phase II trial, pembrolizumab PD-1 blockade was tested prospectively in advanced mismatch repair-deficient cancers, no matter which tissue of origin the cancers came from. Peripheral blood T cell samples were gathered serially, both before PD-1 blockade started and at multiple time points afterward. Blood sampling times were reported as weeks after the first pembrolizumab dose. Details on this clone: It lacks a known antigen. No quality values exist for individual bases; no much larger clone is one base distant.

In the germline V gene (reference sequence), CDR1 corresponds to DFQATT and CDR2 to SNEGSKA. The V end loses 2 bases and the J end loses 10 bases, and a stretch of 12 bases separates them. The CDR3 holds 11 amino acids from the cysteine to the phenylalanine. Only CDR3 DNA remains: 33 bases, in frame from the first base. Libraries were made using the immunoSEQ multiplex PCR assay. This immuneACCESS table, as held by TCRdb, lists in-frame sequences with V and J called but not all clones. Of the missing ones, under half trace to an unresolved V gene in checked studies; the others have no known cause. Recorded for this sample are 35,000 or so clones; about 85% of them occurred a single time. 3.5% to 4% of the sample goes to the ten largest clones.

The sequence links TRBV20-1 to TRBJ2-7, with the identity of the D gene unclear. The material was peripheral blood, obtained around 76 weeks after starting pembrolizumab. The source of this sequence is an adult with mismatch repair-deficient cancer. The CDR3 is CSARHQKIQYF. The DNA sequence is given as TGCAGTGCTAGACACCAAAAAATTCAGTACTTC.